This T cell receptor (beta chain) appears in the sequencing data of a study of T cell repertoires in cytomegalovirus infection. Study overall: Matching HLA type and CMV infection were both indicated by public TCR beta signatures. General observations from the study: Ex vivo, HLA-C-restricted CMV-specific TCR beta clonotypes prevailed over the rest of the response.

V dropped 7 bases and J dropped 2 bases, with 20 bases sitting between them. This CDR3 is 16 amino acids long. Germline CDR1 is MNHEY and CDR2 is SVGEGT. MiXCR, applied by TCRdb to the reads, yields one record per CDR3 protein. The sample contains around 450,000 distinct CDR3 sequences, over 9% of which appear only once. Turning to this clonotype: The antigen is undetermined.

This sequence was found in a human donor in good health (CMV status not recorded). Some clones in this sample may be carry-over from other donors' samples. Sequenced sample: PBMCs. The rearrangement uses TRBV6-2 or TRBV6-3 and TRBJ2-5; no definite D call. This chain's CDR3 is CASKPRSRIVQETQYF. CDR3 in DNA: TGTGCCAGCAAGCCCCGGTCCCGAATAGTACAAGAGACCCAGTACTTC.